What follows are 16 T cell receptor beta chains derived from one specimen sequenced in a study of T-cell reconstitution after alpha-beta-depleted transplantation in children. Preparation of the TCRbeta library used unique molecular identifiers. TCRdb independently ran MiXCR on the PCR reads; one entry per CDR3 protein. This sample carries around 960,000 distinct CDR3 sequences, 25% to 30% of them seen once, and the ten largest clones take roughly 31%. Sample: PBMCs, mostly from graft donor cells, taken 360 days after TCRalphabeta/CD19-depleted stem cell transplant. The receptor set was obtained from a boy under two years old who had a stem cell transplant for SCID, so the T cells may come from the graft donor.

The chain has TRBV5-5 and TRBJ1-2; D is possibly TRBD1 (5 bases). Germline CDR1 reads SGHKS; CDR2 reads YYEKEE (reference sequence). Trimming left V 0 bases short and J 2 bases short, with 8 bases between. The CDR3 is made up of 14 amino acids. CDR3 loop: CASSLDPGNYGYTF. CDR3 sequence (DNA): TGTGCCAGCAGCTTGGATCCAGGGAACTATGGCTACACCTTC. Complete variable domain (other parts from reference TRBV5-5 and TRBJ1-2): DAGVTQSPTHLIKTRGQQVTLRCSPISGHKSVSWYQQVLGQGPQFIFQYYEKEERGRGNFPDRFSARQFPNYSSELNVNALLLGDSALYLCASSLDPGNYGYTFGSGTRLTVV.

This clonotype was seen a few times. The chain joins TRBV12-3 or TRBV12-4 to TRBJ2-2, with 7 bases matching TRBD2. Trimming cost V 4 bases and J 3 bases; bases outside gene matches: 5. The CDR3 contains 15 residues. The CDR3 here is CASSSAGKDTGELFF. In DNA, the CDR3 is TGTGCCAGCAGTTCAGCGGGGAAAGACACCGGGGAGCTGTTTTTT.

The chain recombines TRBV12-3 or TRBV12-4 with TRBJ1-5, with a weak D call TRBD1 (5 bases). The CDR3 extends over 14 amino acids. V shed 6 bases and J shed 4 bases, with 13 bases lying between them. CDR3 in amino acids: CASSPRQPNQPQHF. Written as DNA, the CDR3 is TGTGCCAGCAGCCCTCGACAGCCGAATCAGCCCCAGCATTTT.

V is TRBV18 and J is TRBJ2-5; no reliable D call. Trimming removed 3 bases from V and 3 bases from J, with 11 bases in between. CDR1 is KGHSH, CDR2 LQKENI, per germline. The length of the CDR3 is 14 residues. CDR3 loop: CASSPSGTEETQYF. The CDR3 DNA reads as TGTGCCAGCTCACCTTCGGGCACAGAAGAGACCCAGTACTTC.

The V call is TRBV29-1, the J call TRBJ1-2; the D gene is possibly TRBD1 (5 bases). Per the germline V gene, CDR1 is SQVTM and CDR2 is ANQGSEA. This CDR3 has 13 amino acids. V was pared by 7 bases and J by 5 bases, with 17 bases between. CDR3 amino acids: CSGLGETEYGYTF. Here the CDR3 DNA reads TGCAGCGGCCTAGGGGAGACGGAGTATGGCTACACCTTC.

V is TRBV3-1 and J is TRBJ2-1; D possibly matches TRBD1 or TRBD2 (5 bases each). The V end was cut by 0 bases, the J end by 2 bases, with 11 bases between. The germline gives CDR1 LGHDT, CDR2 YNNKEL (reference sequence). The CDR3 has 16 residues. The CDR3 reads CASSQDSLGAYNEQFF. The CDR3, as DNA: TGTGCCAGCAGCCAAGACTCTTTGGGGGCCTACAATGAGCAGTTCTTC.

The rearrangement joins TRBV7-9 to TRBJ2-1; the D is unclear. Germline-derived CDR1 and CDR2 are SEHNR and FQNEAQ (reference sequence). Trimming removed 5 bases from V and 4 bases from J, with 15 bases in between. The CDR3 contains 15 residues. The CDR3 here is CASSHHWKAYNEQFF. The CDR3, as DNA: TGTGCCAGCAGCCACCACTGGAAAGCGTACAATGAGCAGTTCTTC.

This chain connects TRBV4-2 to TRBJ1-5, with D tentatively TRBD1 (5 bases). Germline CDR1 and CDR2: LGHNA and YNFKEQ. V lost 4 bases and J 0 bases, leaving 19 bases between the germline ends. This CDR3 is built from 18 residues. The CDR3 coding sequence is TGTGCCAGCAGCCCGGGACCCCCGGAACGGTATAGCAATCAGCCCCAGCATTTT. Translated, it gives CASSPGPPERYSNQPQHF.

This clonotype was counted between two and nine times. The chain recombines TRBV16 with TRBJ2-2; possible D gene TRBD2, 5 bases. Per germline, CDR1 KGHSY and CDR2 FQNENV. CDR3 length: 15 amino acids. V was shortened by 4 bases and J by 6 bases, with 15 bases between the two germline ends. DNA for the CDR3: TGTGCCAGCAGCCCGGACGGACTGGGCCCCGGGGAGCTGTTTTTT. It translates to CASSPDGLGPGELFF.

This clonotype showed up just once. The chain combines TRBV5-1 with TRBJ1-1, with D unresolved. Germline values: CDR1 SGHRS, CDR2 YFSETQ. The V and J ends lost 0 bases and 0 bases respectively, with 9 bases between them. The CDR3 loop spans 15 amino acids. The CDR3 coding sequence is TGCGCCAGCAGCTTGGGAAAACATTTGAACACTGAAGCTTTCTTT. Translation: CASSLGKHLNTEAFF. Full variable domain (remainder filled in from reference TRBV5-1 and TRBJ1-1): KAGVTQTPRYLIKTRGQQVTLSCSPISGHRSVSWYQQTPGQGLQFLFEYFSETQRNKGNFPGRFSGRQFSNSRSEMNVSTLELGDSALYLCASSLGKHLNTEAFFGQGTRLTVV.

A single count supports this clonotype. The chain links TRBV5-6 to TRBJ2-2; 10 bases match TRBD1. The CDR3 is 15 residues long. The germline gives CDR1 SGHDT, CDR2 YYEEEE. Trimming cost V 4 bases and J 7 bases; bases outside gene matches: 7. CDR3 in amino acids: CASSIWDRGGGELFF. DNA for the CDR3: TGTGCCAGCAGCATCTGGGACAGGGGAGGCGGGGAGCTGTTTTTT. The complete variable domain, with remaining parts taken from reference TRBV5-6 and TRBJ2-2, reads DAGVTQSPTHLIKTRGQQVTLRCSPKSGHDTVSWYQQALGQGPQFIFQYYEEEERQRGNFPDRFSGHQFPNYSSELNVNALLLGDSALYLCASSIWDRGGGELFFGEGSRLTVL.

The chain couples TRBV11-2 to TRBJ2-3; no definite D call. The CDR3 extends over 17 amino acids. V was cut by 2 bases and J by 2 bases, with 17 bases left in between. The germline CDR1 and CDR2 sequences are SGHAT and FQNNGV. This chain's CDR3 is CASSLRGPQTNTDTQYF. In nucleotides, the CDR3 is TGTGCCAGCAGCTTAAGAGGACCACAAACAAACACAGATACGCAGTATTTT. The whole variable domain, filled in from reference TRBV11-2 and TRBJ2-3, reads EAGVAQSPRYKIIEKRQSVAFWCNPISGHATLYWYQQILGQGPKLLIQFQNNGVVDDSQLPKDRFSAERLKGVDSTLKIQPAKLEDSAVYLCASSLRGPQTNTDTQYFGPGTRLTVL.

The gene calls are TRBV20-1 and TRBJ2-5; D ambiguous. Deletions cut 5 bases from V and 4 bases from J, with 11 bases between. This CDR3 is built from 12 residues. Per germline, CDR1 DFQATT and CDR2 SNEGSKA (reference sequence). CDR3 in amino acids: CSAQGQTETQYF. In DNA, the CDR3 is TGCAGTGCTCAAGGGCAAACAGAGACCCAGTACTTC.

The chain joins TRBV5-1 to TRBJ1-4; TRBD1 is a possible D gene (5 bases). Germline CDR1 SGHRS, CDR2 YFSETQ. The V end lost 4 bases, the J end lost 5 bases, and 9 bases lay between the germline ends. The CDR3 is 13 amino acids. The CDR3: CASSPDMNEKLFF. The CDR3 nucleotides are TGCGCCAGCAGCCCGGACATGAATGAAAAACTGTTTTTT. Drawing the rest from reference TRBV5-1 and TRBJ1-4, the complete variable domain is KAGVTQTPRYLIKTRGQQVTLSCSPISGHRSVSWYQQTPGQGLQFLFEYFSETQRNKGNFPGRFSGRQFSNSRSEMNVSTLELGDSALYLCASSPDMNEKLFFGSGTQLSVL.

This clonotype was picked up one time. This chain joins TRBV27 and TRBJ2-1; tentative D call: TRBD2 (5 bases). The CDR3 runs 17 residues. Germline V gene sequence: CDR1 MNHEY, CDR2 SMNVEV (reference sequence). V lost 3 bases and J 7 bases, leaving 22 bases between the germline ends. The CDR3 reads CASSFLPLVPPGNEQFF. The CDR3 nucleotides read TGTGCCAGCAGTTTCCTCCCACTAGTTCCCCCTGGGAATGAGCAGTTCTTC.

V is TRBV6-1 and J is TRBJ2-1; a possible D gene is TRBD2 (7 bases). CDR3 length: 12 residues. The ends were cut back, 7 bases at V and 12 bases at J, with 16 bases in the middle. Per germline, CDR1 MNHNS and CDR2 SASEGT. The CDR3 DNA is TGTGCCAGCACTTTTCAGAGGGGGGGGCAGTTCTTC. Translated: CASTFQRGGQFF.